The clone carrying this T cell receptor beta chain was observed many times. Germline CDR1 is MNHEY and CDR2 is SVGAGI. Trimming took 0 bases from V and 2 from J, leaving 4 bases between them. The CDR3 loop spans 13 amino acids. The time point denotes: blood at routine non-recurrence follow-up after resection. TCRdb re-called the 5' RACE reads with MiXCR, one entry per CDR3 protein. The sample yields about 43,000 distinct CDR3 sequences, approximately 24% seen once. This specimen comes from a study of spatial heterogeneity in lung cancer. The input for sequencing was PBMCs, taken at follow-up. The origin of this receptor is a female donor with early-stage non-small cell lung cancer. The chain joins TRBV6-5 to TRBJ2-5; D is undetermined. CDR3 nucleotide sequence: TGTGCCAGCAGTTACTCAAAACAAGAGACCCAGTACTTC. Translated, it gives CASSYSKQETQYF.